This TCR beta chain was retrieved from a study of T cells in Graves' hyperthyroidism and ophthalmopathy. Those patients with uncontrolled infection, other autoimmune disease, pregnancy or lactation were excluded. Diagnoses were made from clinical symptoms, serum measures (thyroxine and TRAb), thyroid ultrasound and orbital computed tomography. RNA transcripts yielded amplified TCR beta CDR3 regions. An initial round of RT-PCR targeting the TCR CDR3 relied on the HTBI primer set. Using its own MiXCR run on the multiplex PCR reads, TCRdb lists one record per CDR3 protein. Of 600,000 to 700,000 distinct CDR3 sequences in the sample, roughly 15% were seen once. Overall study results and limits: Blood also held most thyroid clonotypes expanded beyond 0.001. Ophthalmopathy onset followed model prediction by a median roughly 6 months.

Germline V gene data show CDR1 as KGHDR and CDR2 as SFDVKD. The length of the CDR3 is 13 residues. Trimming pared 7 bases from V and 6 bases from J, leaving 12 bases between. This clonotype appeared a few times. The antigen remains unidentified. Sequencing input: blood. The chain uses TRBV24-1 and TRBJ1-5; no clear D gene. The receptor was derived from a woman in her forties with Graves' ophthalmopathy. The CDR3 here is CATSGREGQPQHF. The CDR3, as DNA: TGTGCCACCAGCGGGAGGGAAGGTCAGCCCCAGCATTTT.